These 24 T cell receptor beta chains were all obtained from the same sample, sequenced in a study of technical replicates of blood from four donors (dated by TCRdb to about 2017). The protocol used for the library was the immunoSEQ multiplex PCR assay. TCRdb mirrors the immuneACCESS table, restricted to in-frame sequences. Some clones are absent from its copies; in checked studies, under half trace to an unresolved V gene, and the reason for the others is unknown. In all, the sample holds about 97,000 clones, and approximately 94% of those were seen once. The ten biggest clones cover about 0.3% of the sample. The sample consisted of T cells isolated from PBMCs. The receptor set was obtained from a human donor in good health.

The chain is built from TRBV28 and TRBJ2-6, with D tentatively TRBD1 (7 bases). The V gene lost 4 bases and the J gene lost 3 bases, with 16 bases spanning the gap. Germline V gene lookup returns CDR1 MDHEN and CDR2 SYDVKM. This CDR3 is built from 17 residues. The CDR3 DNA sequence: TGTGCCAGCAGTTATATCCTCAGGGGGGTTGGGGCCAACGTCCTGACTTTC. Its translation: CASSYILRGVGANVLTF.

The genes are TRBV6-1 and TRBJ2-5, with 7 bases matching TRBD1. In germline, CDR1 is MNHNS, CDR2 SASEGT. J lost 6 bases, V lost 3 bases, and 10 bases had no gene match. This CDR3 comprises 15 residues. The CDR3 DNA sequence: TGTGCCAGCAGTGATAAGCCCACAGGGGAGAAGACCCAGTACTTC. Amino acid sequence: CASSDKPTGEKTQYF.

A single count supports this clone. V gene TRBV11-3 combines with J gene TRBJ2-7; possible D gene TRBD2, 6 bases. CDR3 length: 12 amino acids. V lost 7 bases, J lost 7 bases, and 14 bases lay in between. Germline V gene data show CDR1 as SGHNT and CDR2 as YENEEA. The CDR3 reads CASTRDSEEQYF. The CDR3 nucleotides are TGTGCCAGCACCCGGGACTCCGAGGAGCAGTACTTC.

CDR3 protein: CASSLQKVAANQETQYF. The CDR3 nucleotides read TGCGCCAGCAGCCTTCAGAAAGTAGCGGCAAATCAAGAGACCCAGTACTTC. The rearrangement joins TRBV5-1 to TRBJ2-5; a weak D match, TRBD2 (6 bases). CDR1 and CDR2 (germline): SGHRS, YFSETQ. The germline V and J ends were trimmed by 4 bases and 2 bases, with 21 bases remaining between them. This CDR3 has 17 residues.

The V gene is TRBV9, the J gene TRBJ2-3; 7 nucleotides agree with TRBD2. Trimming took 4 bases from V and 0 from J; bases not matched to a gene: 8. The CDR3 has 16 residues. Germline V gives CDR1 SGDLS, CDR2 YYNGEE. The CDR3 DNA reads TGTGCCAGCAGCCTCCTAGATAGCGGGAGCACAGATACGCAGTATTTT. Translated, it gives CASSLLDSGSTDTQYF.

The rearrangement links TRBV11-1 to TRBJ2-5; a possible D gene is TRBD1 (6 bases). Trimming removed 3 bases from V and 7 bases from J, with 15 bases in between. CDR1 SGHAT and CDR2 FQDESV come from the germline V gene (reference sequence). The CDR3 sequence is 14 residues long. The CDR3 DNA is TGTGCCAGCAGCTTCGCCGGGACACGGGGGACCCAGTACTTC. Translated: CASSFAGTRGTQYF. The full variable domain, in which reference TRBV11-1 and TRBJ2-5 provide the parts outside the CDR3, is EAEVAQSPRYKITEKSQAVAFWCDPISGHATLYWYRQILGQGPELLVQFQDESVVDDSQLPKDRFSAERLKGVDSTLKIQPAELGDSAMYLCASSFAGTRGTQYFGPGTRLLVL.

Only one count was recorded for this clone. The V call is TRBV7-9, the J call TRBJ2-3; weak D call: TRBD2 (6 bases). Germline V gene data show CDR1 as SEHNR and CDR2 as FQNEAQ (reference sequence). This CDR3 contains 13 residues. The ends were cut back, 11 bases at V and 2 bases at J, with 14 bases in the middle. The CDR3 DNA sequence: TGTGCCGGAGATAGCGGAATCACAGATACGCAGTATTTT. Translation: CAGDSGITDTQYF.

The V and J genes are TRBV5-1 and TRBJ2-1; unclear D gene. Germline V gene data show CDR1 as SGHRS and CDR2 as YFSETQ. The CDR3 consists of 15 residues. V gave up 1 base and J gave up 2 bases, with 10 bases separating them. The CDR3 reads CASSLIFNAYNEQFF. The CDR3 coding sequence is TGCGCCAGCAGCTTGATCTTTAATGCCTACAATGAGCAGTTCTTC.

This sequence joins TRBV2 and TRBJ2-3; 7 bases fit TRBD2. Germline values: CDR1 SNHLY, CDR2 FYNNEI. V lost 7 bases, J lost 3 bases, and 10 bases stayed unmatched. This CDR3 has 15 residues. CDR3 sequence: CASIYWGSGTDTQYF. CDR3 DNA: TGTGCCAGCATCTATTGGGGTAGCGGGACAGATACGCAGTATTTT.

The chain combines TRBV6-1 with TRBJ1-4, with D possibly being TRBD1 (6 bases). V lost 2 bases and J 5 bases, leaving 9 bases between the germline ends. The CDR3 sequence is 14 residues long. CDR1 and CDR2 from the germline V gene are MNHNS and SASEGT. In DNA form, the CDR3 reads TGTGCCAGCAGTGAACGACAGGAAAATGAAAAACTGTTTTTT. It translates to CASSERQENEKLFF.

With respect to this clone: Other DNA sequences within the sample encode an identical CDR3. The chain uses TRBV7-3 and TRBJ2-3; 8 bases align to TRBD2. V was clipped by 0 bases and J by 3 bases; unmatched bases: 2. From germline, CDR1 is SGHTA and CDR2 FQGTGA. The CDR3 spans 15 residues. CDR3 DNA: TGTGCCAGCAGCTTAACGGGACTAGTAACAGATACGCAGTATTTT. Residues: CASSLTGLVTDTQYF.

The chain combines TRBV30 with TRBJ1-3; D is ambiguous. This CDR3 spans 15 amino acids. The V gene's germline CDR1 is GTSNPN and CDR2 SVGIG (reference sequence). Trimming took off 5 bases at V and 4 bases at J, with 18 bases between the two ends. The CDR3 region is CAWSSGSPPGNTIYF. The CDR3 nucleotides are TGTGCCTGGTCGAGCGGATCTCCTCCCGGAAACACCATATATTTT.

The rearrangement links TRBV11-3 to TRBJ2-5; a possible D gene is TRBD1 (5 bases). Trimming pared 3 bases from V and 2 bases from J, leaving 10 bases between. The CDR3 length is 14 residues. Per the germline V gene, CDR1 is SGHNT and CDR2 is YENEEA. The CDR3 DNA sequence: TGTGCCAGCAGCTTGTCGCCAGGGCAAGAGACCCAGTACTTC. Protein: CASSLSPGQETQYF.

This sequence joins TRBV15 and TRBJ2-3; 8 bases are a match to TRBD1. CDR1 is LNHNV and CDR2 is YYDKDF in the germline V gene (reference sequence). V was clipped by 8 bases and J by 3 bases; unmatched bases: 13. This CDR3 comprises 16 residues. The CDR3 protein is CATYTRTGSGTDTQYF. CDR3 in DNA: TGTGCCACCTATACTAGGACAGGGTCTGGGACAGATACGCAGTATTTT.

This chain links TRBV12-5 with TRBJ2-5; possible D gene TRBD1, 6 bases. V gave up 4 bases and J gave up 2 bases, with 11 bases separating them. Per the germline V gene, CDR1 is LGHNT and CDR2 is FRNRAP. This CDR3 has 14 residues. The CDR3 reads CASGSGTYQETQYF. CDR3 bases: TGTGCTAGTGGTTCGGGGACATATCAAGAGACCCAGTACTTC.

This clone was observed once. This chain connects TRBV28 to TRBJ2-1; possibly TRBD1 for D (6 bases). The CDR3 covers 12 residues. Between the trimmed V and J ends, which lost 4 bases and 12 bases, there was a span of 13 bases. Germline V gene lookup returns CDR1 MDHEN and CDR2 SYDVKM. CDR3 in DNA: TGTGCCAGCAGTTGGTCCCAGACAGGGCAGTTCTTC. This encodes CASSWSQTGQFF.

The gene calls are TRBV19 and TRBJ2-7; 9 positions agree with TRBD1. CDR3 size: 16 residues. Germline V gene data show CDR1 as LNHDA and CDR2 as SQIVND (reference sequence). Losses at the gene ends were 4 bases for V and 7 bases for J; bases not matched to a gene: 14. CDR3 amino acids: CASSTLPGQGSREQYF. The CDR3 bases are TGTGCCAGTAGTACTCTGCCGGGACAGGGTTCTCGGGAGCAGTACTTC.

The chain carries TRBV6-1 and TRBJ1-1; D possibly corresponds to TRBD1 (5 bases). CDR1 and CDR2 (germline): MNHNS, SASEGT. V shed 8 bases and J shed 0 bases, with 13 bases lying between them. CDR3 length: 14 residues. This CDR3 is CASRQGGMNTEAFF. As DNA, the CDR3 is TGTGCCAGCCGGCAGGGCGGAATGAACACTGAAGCTTTCTTT.

The rearrangement uses TRBV18 and TRBJ1-1, with a weak D call TRBD1 (6 bases). The length of the CDR3 is 12 residues. V lost 2 bases and J 6 bases, leaving 7 bases between the germline ends. Germline V CDR1 and CDR2: KGHSH, LQKENI. The CDR3 is CASSPTGPEAFF. CDR3 bases: TGTGCCAGCTCACCAACAGGGCCTGAAGCTTTCTTT.

The chain is built from TRBV27 and TRBJ1-5, with 10 bases matching TRBD1. Per the germline V gene, CDR1 is MNHEY and CDR2 is SMNVEV (reference sequence). The CDR3 has 15 amino acids. The J segment lost 6 bases and the V segment lost 6 bases, leaving 8 bases of the junction unmatched. CDR3 in amino acids: CASSSGTGETQPQHF. As DNA, the CDR3 is TGTGCCAGCAGCTCCGGGACAGGGGAAACTCAGCCCCAGCATTTT.

The gene calls are TRBV5-4 and TRBJ2-1; 12 bases line up with TRBD2. Germline assignment: CDR1 SGHNT and CDR2 YYREEE (reference sequence). The CDR3 contains 14 residues. Trimming at V came to 4 bases and at J to 7 bases, leaving 3 bases not matched to a gene. CDR3 in amino acids: CASSPSGRGNEQFF. The DNA for the CDR3 is TGTGCCAGCAGCCCTAGCGGGAGGGGGAATGAGCAGTTCTTC.

The chain uses TRBV2 and TRBJ2-3; 12 positions agree with TRBD2. CDR3 length equals 17 residues. The ends lost 7 bases at V and 4 bases at J; junction bases unmatched: 12. Germline CDR1 reads SNHLY; CDR2 reads FYNNEI. CDR3 in amino acids: CASKTASGRASADTQYF. The CDR3 DNA reads as TGTGCCAGCAAAACCGCTAGCGGGAGGGCCTCGGCAGATACGCAGTATTTT.

This clone was counted once. V and J are TRBV14 and TRBJ2-3, with unresolved D. The germline gives CDR1 SGHDN, CDR2 FVKESK. This CDR3 spans 13 amino acids. Deletions cut 4 bases from V and 2 bases from J, with 7 bases between. As DNA, the CDR3 is TGTGCCAGCAGCCCCCTATCCACAGATACGCAGTATTTT. Its protein is CASSPLSTDTQYF.

The chain couples TRBV27 to TRBJ1-3; tentative D call: TRBD1 (6 bases). This CDR3 has 15 residues. Trimming shortened V by 0 bases and J by 0 bases, and 6 bases separated the two germline ends. The germline V gene has CDR1 MNHEY and CDR2 SMNVEV (reference sequence). CDR3 in DNA: TGTGCCAGCAGTTTATCAGGGGGCTCTGGAAACACCATATATTTT. It codes for CASSLSGGSGNTIYF.